Following are 29 T cell receptor beta chains from one sample sequenced in a study of cytomegalovirus exposure and HLA in healthy donors. PCR primers comprised 60 Vbeta and 13 Jbeta primers. The assay was immunoSEQ multiplex PCR, and TCRdb's table has in-frame clones only and misses some. Here the sample spans more than 90,000 clones, approximately 82% being singletons. The sequenced sample was PBMCs. These receptors all stem from a man aged 30-40 years in good health and CMV-seropositive.

The chain employs TRBV5-1 and TRBJ1-1; TRBD1 aligns across 8 bases. Germline V gene sequence: CDR1 SGHRS, CDR2 YFSETQ. This CDR3 is 18 amino acids long. J gave up 5 bases and V 0 bases, and 15 bases lay outside the gene matches. DNA for the CDR3: TGCGCCAGCAGCTTGGTAGGATTGTCAGGGGGCTTCGAAACTGAAGCTTTCTTT. As protein: CASSLVGLSGGFETEAFF.

The chain's CDR3 is CASSARDIGNTIYF. The CDR3 bases are TGTGCCAGCAGTGCCCGGGACATCGGAAACACCATATATTTT. V and J are TRBV2 and TRBJ1-3, with D possibly being TRBD1 (6 bases). Trimming stripped 4 bases from V and 4 bases from J, with 11 bases between. CDR3 length equals 14 residues. Per germline, CDR1 SNHLY and CDR2 FYNNEI.

This clone has more than one count but fewer than ten. The rearrangement uses TRBV7-8 and TRBJ2-1; perhaps TRBD2 as D (5 bases). Looked up from germline, CDR1 is SGHVS and CDR2 is FQNEAQ. The V end lost 5 bases, the J end lost 1 base, and 15 bases lay between the germline ends. This CDR3 region has 16 residues. Here the CDR3 DNA reads TGTGCCAGCAGCCTAATCCGACTAACTTCCTACAATGAGCAGTTCTTC. Protein sequence: CASSLIRLTSYNEQFF. Full variable domain (remainder filled in from reference TRBV7-8 and TRBJ2-1): GAGVSQSPRYKVAKRGQDVALRCDPISGHVSLFWYQQALGQGPEFLTYFQNEAQLDKSGLPSDRFFAERPEGSVSTLKIQRTQQEDSAVYLCASSLIRLTSYNEQFFGPGTRLTVL.

A few counts support this clone. The V call is TRBV9, the J call TRBJ2-3; 13 positions agree with TRBD2. V shed 2 bases, J shed 7 bases, and the junction held 13 bases outside the gene matches. This CDR3 is 18 amino acids long. The germline CDR1 and CDR2 sequences are SGDLS and YYNGEE. This chain's CDR3 is CASSVRPPLAGGPNTQYF. In nucleotides, the CDR3 is TGTGCCAGCAGCGTTAGGCCCCCACTAGCGGGGGGGCCAAATACGCAGTATTTT. Drawing the rest from reference TRBV9 and TRBJ2-3, the complete variable domain is DSGVTQTPKHLITATGQRVTLRCSPRSGDLSVYWYQQSLDQGLQFLIQYYNGEERAKGNILERFSAQQFPDLHSELNLSSLELGDSALYFCASSVRPPLAGGPNTQYFGPGTRLTVL.

The chain carries TRBV19 and TRBJ1-2; D is possibly TRBD1 (6 bases). Germline V gene sequence: CDR1 LNHDA, CDR2 SQIVND (reference sequence). V dropped 7 bases and J dropped 7 bases, with 16 bases sitting between them. This CDR3 contains 13 residues. CDR3 sequence: CASTFNRAAGYTF. The CDR3 coding sequence is TGTGCCAGTACCTTCAACAGGGCGGCTGGCTACACCTTC.

This chain connects TRBV2 to TRBJ2-6; possibly TRBD2 for D (6 bases). CDR1 and CDR2 from the germline V gene are SNHLY and FYNNEI. CDR3 length: 16 amino acids. Trimming removed 7 bases from V and 2 bases from J, with 15 bases in between. CDR3 sequence (DNA): TGTGCCAGCACCCTGGGGAGGTCAGCTGGGGCCAACGTCCTGACTTTC. Amino acid sequence: CASTLGRSAGANVLTF.

V gene TRBV9 combines with J gene TRBJ1-6; D perhaps matches TRBD1 (5 bases). Germline-derived CDR1 and CDR2 are SGDLS and YYNGEE. Trimming left V 5 bases short and J 10 bases short, with 19 bases between. The length of the CDR3 is 15 residues. CDR3 DNA sequence: TGTGCCAGCAGGCAAGACAGCCAGGATTGGTCACCCCTCCACTTT. Translated, it gives CASRQDSQDWSPLHF.

The chain is built from TRBV5-1 and TRBJ2-7, with D unclear. The germline V and J ends were trimmed by 0 bases and 0 bases, with 10 bases remaining between them. The CDR3 is made up of 15 amino acids. The V gene's germline CDR1 is SGHRS and CDR2 YFSETQ. DNA for the CDR3: TGCGCCAGCAGCTTGGTAGGCTGGAGCTCCTACGAGCAGTACGTC. Its protein product is CASSLVGWSSYEQYV.

This chain uses TRBV7-7 with TRBJ2-1; TRBD2 might be the D (5 bases). Trimming stripped 1 base from V and 0 bases from J, with 16 bases between. This CDR3 region has 18 residues. Germline V gene lookup returns CDR1 SSHAT and CDR2 FNYEAQ (reference sequence). The CDR3 region has the DNA TGTGCCAGCAGCTTAGTCGGCGGTAGGACTCGCTCCTACAATGAGCAGTTCTTC. Protein sequence: CASSLVGGRTRSYNEQFF.

The chain couples TRBV7-9 to TRBJ1-2; D is possibly TRBD1 (6 bases). Germline assignment: CDR1 SEHNR and CDR2 FQNEAQ (reference sequence). This CDR3 spans 12 amino acids. CDR3 amino acids: CSATVRTEVYTF. In nucleotides, the CDR3 is TGTTCCGCCACAGTAAGGACAGAGGTCTACACCTTC.

V usage is TRBV5-4 and J usage is TRBJ1-1; 11 bases are a match to TRBD1. The V and J ends lost 4 bases and 4 bases, in that order; junction bases with no gene match: 9. Germline V gene data show CDR1 as SGHNT and CDR2 as YYREEE (reference sequence). CDR3 length equals 16 residues. The CDR3 here is CASSEGQGANPTEAFF. For the CDR3, the DNA is TGTGCCAGCAGCGAAGGACAGGGGGCTAATCCCACTGAAGCTTTCTTT.

The chain employs TRBV19 and TRBJ2-6, with a weak D call TRBD2 (7 bases). Germline CDR1 is LNHDA and CDR2 is SQIVND (reference sequence). The length of the CDR3 is 18 residues. Trimming removed 1 base from V and 1 base from J, with 14 bases in between. The CDR3 DNA follows: TGTGCCAGTAGTATAGCGGGGGGCGTGCTTTCTGGGGCCAACGTCCTGACTTTC. Translation gives CASSIAGGVLSGANVLTF.

The sample holds a few counts of this clone. This chain joins TRBV18 and TRBJ2-7; 9 positions agree with TRBD1. V lost 3 bases and J lost 7; bases outside the gene matches: 4. CDR3 length: 13 residues. From germline, CDR1 is KGHSH and CDR2 LQKENI. CDR3 coding DNA: TGTGCCAGCTCACCTCGGGACAGGGAAGAGCAGTACTTC. This gives the protein CASSPRDREEQYF.

The chain couples TRBV7-2 to TRBJ1-4; maybe TRBD1 (5 bases). The V gene's germline CDR1 is SGHTA and CDR2 FQGNSA. CDR3 length: 14 amino acids. V gave up 6 bases and J gave up 6 bases, with 14 bases separating them. CDR3 in amino acids: CASSSVGGHEKLFF. In DNA, the CDR3 is TGTGCCAGCAGTTCCGTCGGGGGTCATGAAAAACTGTTTTTT.

This rearrangement joins TRBV29-1 to TRBJ1-2; D possibly corresponds to TRBD1 (6 bases). V was pared by 4 bases and J by 4 bases, with 10 bases between. There are 12 residues in the CDR3. The germline CDR1 and CDR2 sequences are SQVTM and ANQGSEA. This chain's CDR3 is CSVAGTPYGYTF. The CDR3 DNA reads as TGCAGCGTTGCCGGGACACCCTATGGCTACACCTTC.

The genes are TRBV6-6 and TRBJ1-4, with TRBD1 identical over 7 bases. The CDR3 length is 13 residues. Per the germline V gene, CDR1 is MNHNY and CDR2 is SVGAGI (reference sequence). The trim removed 8 bases at V and 11 bases at J, leaving 11 bases unmatched. CDR3 sequence reads: CASGQTGYEKLFF. CDR3 coding DNA: TGTGCCAGCGGACAGACAGGGTACGAGAAACTGTTTTTT.

The V call is TRBV5-1, the J call TRBJ1-2; 9 nucleotides align to TRBD1. This CDR3 comprises 13 residues. Trimming cost V 4 bases and J 6 bases; bases outside gene matches: 4. The V gene's germline CDR1 is SGHRS and CDR2 YFSETQ. CDR3 bases: TGCGCCAGCAGCCGGGGACAGGGTAATGGCTACACCTTC. Its protein is CASSRGQGNGYTF.

The chain couples TRBV2 to TRBJ1-5; D is undetermined. Trimming shortened V by 4 bases and J by 7 bases, and 14 bases separated the two germline ends. The CDR3 loop spans 14 amino acids. Germline CDR1 reads SNHLY; CDR2 reads FYNNEI. The CDR3 spells CASSVRGLGQPQHF. In DNA form, the CDR3 reads TGTGCCAGCAGTGTTCGGGGATTAGGGCAGCCCCAGCATTTT.

By share of the sample, this clone is medium-sized. This chain joins TRBV19 and TRBJ2-7; possible D gene TRBD1, 6 bases. The CDR3 runs 18 residues. Germline V gene sequence: CDR1 LNHDA, CDR2 SQIVND (reference sequence). With 10 bases removed from V and 1 base from J, the gap between germline ends came to 29 bases. CDR3 in DNA: TGTGCCAATTCGAATCCCGGGACAATTCTTGTAACATCCTACGAGCAGTACTTC. This sequence encodes CANSNPGTILVTSYEQYF.

The sample holds a few counts of this clone. The rearrangement joins TRBV21-1 to TRBJ1-2; the table assigns TRBD1, which was not confirmed against the DNA. TRBV21-1 is a recognized pseudogene. This CDR3 is 15 amino acids long. The CDR3 spells CASRRTPGHRYGYTF. The CDR3 DNA reads TGTGCCAGCAGACGTACCCCGGGACACAGATATGGCTACACCTTC.

Here the CDR3 reads CASSQGWDSRGNQPQHF. In DNA, the CDR3 is TGTGCCAGCAGCCAGGGCTGGGACAGCCGGGGTAATCAGCCCCAGCATTTT. The chain recombines TRBV7-9 with TRBJ1-5; 7 bases map to TRBD1. Germline V gives CDR1 SEHNR, CDR2 FQNEAQ (reference sequence). The CDR3 length is 17 residues. V dropped 5 bases and J dropped 4; count of bases not matched to a gene: 14.

This clone has only one observation. CDR3 DNA: TGTGCCAGCAGTGTGAGCTTAATAGCCTACGAGCAGTACTTC. Encoded protein: CASSVSLIAYEQYF. The chain links TRBV2 to TRBJ2-7; D gene unclear. Trimming cost V 4 bases and J 2 bases, with 12 bases left between them. The CDR3 loop spans 14 amino acids. The germline CDR1 and CDR2 sequences are SNHLY and FYNNEI.

This clone was counted between two and nine times. This sequence joins TRBV28 and TRBJ1-2; D uncertain. V lost 10 bases to trimming and J lost 3 bases, with 15 bases between them. Germline assignment: CDR1 MDHEN and CDR2 SYDVKM. The CDR3 is made up of 13 amino acids. CDR3 sequence (DNA): TGTGCCATCGAGGCTCCTGCGGACTATGGCTACACCTTC. Its protein is CAIEAPADYGYTF.

This sequence joins TRBV5-1 and TRBJ2-6, with D possibly matching TRBD1 (5 bases). Germline V gives CDR1 SGHRS, CDR2 YFSETQ. Trimming took off 2 bases at V and 2 bases at J, with 8 bases between the two ends. The CDR3 contains 15 residues. CDR3 in amino acids: CASSLGVPGANVLTF. CDR3 sequence (DNA): TGCGCCAGCAGCTTAGGGGTTCCTGGGGCCAACGTCCTGACTTTC.

The chain combines TRBV5-1 with TRBJ2-7, with no clear D. This CDR3 spans 14 amino acids. From germline, CDR1 is SGHRS and CDR2 YFSETQ. V lost 3 bases to trimming and J lost 2 bases, with 12 bases between them. CDR3 residues: CASSSAGRPYEQYV. Written as DNA, the CDR3 is TGCGCCAGCAGCTCTGCTGGGCGTCCCTACGAGCAGTACGTC.

The chain joins TRBV6-1 to TRBJ1-5; the D gene is possibly TRBD1 (5 bases). CDR1 and CDR2 from the germline V gene are MNHNS and SASEGT. V was cut by 7 bases and J by 7 bases, with 17 bases left in between. This CDR3 has 14 residues. The CDR3 here is CASMYRQSWQPQHF. Here the CDR3 DNA reads TGTGCCAGCATGTATAGACAGTCATGGCAGCCCCAGCATTTT.

The CDR3 nucleotides read TGTGCCAGCAGCACCCTATGGGGGGATGGCTACACCTTC. Amino acids: CASSTLWGDGYTF. This rearrangement joins TRBV6-5 to TRBJ1-2; D perhaps matches TRBD1 (5 bases). The CDR3 is made up of 13 amino acids. Germline values: CDR1 MNHEY, CDR2 SVGAGI. The V and J ends lost 6 bases and 6 bases respectively, with 14 bases between them.

This chain uses TRBV10-2 with TRBJ2-1; possible D gene TRBD2, 6 bases. The germline V gene has CDR1 WSHSY and CDR2 SAAADI. The ends were cut back, 5 bases at V and 9 bases at J, with 17 bases in the middle. The CDR3 loop spans 14 amino acids. DNA of the CDR3: TGCGCCAGCAGTTATGTGGGCGGGCGGGGTGAGCAGTTCTTC. Translating gives CASSYVGGRGEQFF.

The chain is built from TRBV18 and TRBJ2-6, with D tentatively TRBD1 (6 bases). Germline CDR1 and CDR2: KGHSH and LQKENI. The CDR3 contains 17 residues. The V and J ends lost 3 bases and 0 bases respectively, with 12 bases between them. As DNA, the CDR3 is TGTGCCAGCTCACCGGCAACAGGGATCTCTGGGGCCAACGTCCTGACTTTC. Amino acid sequence: CASSPATGISGANVLTF.